This is a list of T cell receptor beta chains from one sample in a study of blood T cell repertoires in COVID-19. Some clones are missing from TCRdb's copy, which holds only in-frame ones; the method was immunoSEQ multiplex PCR. The data contain 160,000 or so clones, over 80% of them singletons. Sequenced: peripheral blood. The source is a woman in her 70s with acute or convalescent COVID-19. Both conserved end residues are part of each CDR3. Each record gives: clone size, J gene, D gene, V gene, CDR3 protein, CDR3 DNA. D genes are given only for firm matches. Where a row states a size, it is once, few, many or the class of an expanded clone; other rows omit it.

>NA|TRBJ1-2|NA|TRBV7-8
CASSPLNYGYTF
TGTGCCAGCAGCCCTCTTAACTATGGCTACACCTTC
>NA|TRBJ1-4|TRBD1|TRBV5-1
CASSEQGWAEKLFF
TGCGCCAGCAGCGAACAGGGGTGGGCTGAAAAACTGTTTTTT
>NA|TRBJ2-7|NA|TRBV30
CAWRGNRHEQYF
TGTGCCTGGAGAGGTAACAGGCACGAGCAGTACTTC
>NA|TRBJ2-7|TRBD2|TRBV6-5
CASSTSGSTNEQYF
TGTGCCAGCAGTACTAGCGGGAGCACCAACGAGCAGTACTTC
>few|TRBJ2-1|TRBD2|TRBV7-9
CASSPRLAGENEQFF
TGTGCCAGCAGCCCCCGACTAGCGGGAGAAAATGAGCAGTTCTTC
>NA|TRBJ1-1|TRBD1|TRBV6-5
CASGGGTGNTEAFF
TGTGCCAGTGGGGGGGGGACAGGGAACACTGAAGCTTTCTTT
>few|TRBJ1-1|NA|TRBV2
CASRDDRRLEAFF
TGTGCCAGCAGGGACGACAGACGACTTGAAGCTTTCTTT
>NA|TRBJ2-5|TRBD1|TRBV29-1
CSVLTGAWETQYF
TGCAGCGTTCTCACAGGGGCGTGGGAGACCCAGTACTTC
>NA|TRBJ2-5|TRBD2|TRBV18
CASSPLAGEGTQYF
TGTGCCAGCTCACCTCTAGCGGGAGAGGGGACCCAGTACTTC
>NA|TRBJ2-3|NA|TRBV19
CASSIELYDTDTQYF
TGTGCCAGTAGTATCGAACTGTACGACACAGATACGCAGTATTTT
>NA|TRBJ1-1|NA|TRBV11-2
CASSLRGVEGTEAFF
TGTGCCAGCAGCCTTCGGGGTGTGGAAGGCACTGAAGCTTTCTTT
>NA|TRBJ2-1|TRBD2|TRBV19
CASSIRLAGGPVGQFF
TGTGCCAGTAGTATTCGACTAGCGGGAGGGCCGGTCGGGCAGTTCTTC
>NA|TRBJ2-3|NA|TRBV21-1
CASSKASQGIPSTDTQYF
TGTGCCAGCAGCAAAGCGTCCCAGGGAATTCCCAGCACAGATACGCAGTATTTT
>NA|TRBJ2-7|NA|TRBV4-3
CASSQEDGASFAYEQYF
TGCGCCAGCAGCCAAGAGGATGGGGCCTCCTTCGCCTACGAGCAGTACTTC
>NA|TRBJ1-2|TRBD1|TRBV5-1
CASSSGSNRGYGYTF
TGCGCCAGCAGCTCTGGATCCAACAGGGGATATGGCTACACCTTC
>NA|TRBJ1-3|TRBD1|TRBV11-2
CASALDRVYSGNTIYF
TGTGCCAGCGCGTTAGACAGGGTCTACTCTGGAAACACCATATATTTT